A single sample gave rise to the 24 T cell receptor beta chains below, sequenced in a study of shared clonotypes between healthy human individuals. Naive CD8 cells comprised CD45RO-negative, CCR7-positively selected cells, excluding terminally differentiated effector memory CD45RA+ cells. The method was immunoSEQ multiplex PCR; TCRdb's version includes in-frame clones alone and lacks a portion of them. In the table there are approximately 810,000 clones, about 91% of which are singletons. The sample comprised naive CD8+ T cells sorted from blood. The receptor source for this set is a man aged 25 to 40 in good health.

The chain uses TRBV2 and TRBJ2-1; no firm D call. V lost 11 bases to trimming and J lost 5 bases, with 13 bases between them. In germline, CDR1 is SNHLY, CDR2 FYNNEI. The CDR3 consists of 12 residues. CDR3 region: CALVIAHNEQFF. The CDR3 DNA reads TGTGCCTTAGTTATTGCCCACAATGAGCAGTTCTTC.

The chain joins TRBV5-5 to TRBJ1-4; no clear D gene. The V gene lost 0 bases and the J gene lost 5 bases, with 5 bases spanning the gap. The germline CDR1 and CDR2 sequences are SGHKS and YYEKEE (reference sequence). The CDR3 extends over 13 amino acids. CDR3 sequence reads: CASSLVPNEKLFF. The CDR3 nucleotides are TGTGCCAGCAGCTTGGTCCCCAATGAAAAACTGTTTTTT.

The rearrangement links TRBV29-1 to TRBJ2-1, with D perhaps matching TRBD2 (5 bases). V was pared by 4 bases and J by 8 bases, with 18 bases between. Germline V lookup: CDR1 SQVTM, CDR2 ANQGSEA. The CDR3 extends over 14 amino acids. The CDR3 sequence is CSVVRGGDGYEQFF. CDR3 nucleotide sequence: TGCAGCGTTGTACGTGGAGGCGACGGGTATGAGCAGTTCTTC.

The chain recombines TRBV27 with TRBJ2-7, with a tentative D call TRBD1 (5 bases). The germline CDR1 and CDR2 sequences are MNHEY and SMNVEV (reference sequence). The CDR3 has 13 residues. Deletions cut 6 bases from V and 0 bases from J, with 9 bases between. The CDR3 sequence is CASSDRVSYEQYF. CDR3 in DNA: TGTGCCAGCAGCGACAGAGTCTCCTACGAGCAGTACTTC.

The rearrangement uses TRBV7-9 and TRBJ2-3; TRBD2 matches at 7 bases. After removal of 5 bases from V and 3 bases from J, the junction contained 17 bases not matched to a gene. This CDR3 region has 18 residues. CDR1 is SEHNR and CDR2 is FQNEAQ in the germline V gene (reference sequence). The CDR3 is CASSPPRLGGSSTDTQYF. The CDR3 DNA reads as TGTGCCAGCAGCCCGCCGCGGTTGGGCGGGAGTTCGACAGATACGCAGTATTTT.

The chain employs TRBV28 and TRBJ2-1, with D perhaps TRBD1 or TRBD2 (5 bases each). V was pared by 2 bases and J by 6 bases, with 17 bases between. Germline V lookup: CDR1 MDHEN, CDR2 SYDVKM. The CDR3 covers 16 residues. The CDR3 loop reads CASSLRDPGGGNEQFF. The DNA of the CDR3 is TGTGCCAGCAGTTTACGGGACCCTGGAGGAGGCAATGAGCAGTTCTTC.

This clone occurred once. The genes are TRBV5-4 and TRBJ2-3, with a possible D match to TRBD1 (6 bases). V lost 1 base and J 0 bases, leaving 12 bases between the germline ends. The V gene's germline CDR1 is SGHNT and CDR2 YYREEE (reference sequence). The CDR3 totals 16 residues. The CDR3 DNA reads TGTGCCAGCAGCTTGACAGGGATCCCTAGCACAGATACGCAGTATTTT. Translated: CASSLTGIPSTDTQYF.

J is TRBJ2-7 and V is TRBV5-4, with 8 bases that match TRBD1. Per the germline V gene, CDR1 is SGHNT and CDR2 is YYREEE (reference sequence). J lost 0 bases, V lost 3 bases, and 5 bases had no gene match. The CDR3 runs 15 residues. The CDR3: CASSYIGTGSYEQYF. The CDR3 nucleotides are TGTGCCAGCAGCTACATTGGGACAGGCTCCTACGAGCAGTACTTC.

Worth noting for this clone: Other nucleotide sequences from this sample produce the same CDR3. The chain employs TRBV19 and TRBJ2-7, with 7 bases matching TRBD2. This CDR3 spans 13 amino acids. V lost 1 base to trimming and J lost 7 bases; unmatched junction nucleotides: 4. Germline V gene lookup returns CDR1 LNHDA and CDR2 SQIVND (reference sequence). The CDR3 loop is CASSIAGGREQYF. CDR3 in DNA: TGTGCCAGTAGTATAGCGGGAGGACGGGAGCAGTACTTC. The whole variable domain, remainder taken from reference TRBV19 and TRBJ2-7, is DGGITQSPKYLFRKEGQNVTLSCEQNLNHDAMYWYRQDPGQGLRLIYYSQIVNDFQKGDIAEGYSVSREKKESFPLTVTSAQKNPTAFYLCASSIAGGREQYFGPGTRLTVT.

The chain couples TRBV15 to TRBJ2-1, with no clear D. CDR1 LNHNV and CDR2 YYDKDF come from the germline V gene (reference sequence). The CDR3 covers 13 residues. The germline V and J ends were trimmed by 1 base and 7 bases, with 8 bases remaining between them. The CDR3 DNA sequence: TGTGCCACCAGCAGAGCTACACATAATGAGCAGTTCTTC. Its protein product is CATSRATHNEQFF.

This chain uses TRBV6-4 with TRBJ2-5, with 11 positions matching TRBD1. Germline CDR1 and CDR2: MRHNA and SNTAGT. Losses at the gene ends were 7 bases for V and 5 bases for J; bases not matched to a gene: 9. The CDR3 is 15 amino acids. CDR3 sequence: CASTPGQGASETQYF. The CDR3 DNA sequence: TGTGCCAGCACGCCTGGACAGGGGGCTTCGGAGACCCAGTACTTC.

The chain carries TRBV2 and TRBJ2-1, with TRBD2 identical over 9 bases. This CDR3 is built from 17 residues. J lost 4 bases, V lost 4 bases, and 11 bases had no gene match. The germline gives CDR1 SNHLY, CDR2 FYNNEI. CDR3 amino acids: CASSVLPGTSLYNEQFF. CDR3 sequence (DNA): TGTGCCAGCAGTGTTCTTCCCGGGACTAGCCTTTACAATGAGCAGTTCTTC.

This clone was detected only a few times. This sequence joins TRBV6-5 and TRBJ2-2; no clear D. The germline CDR1 and CDR2 sequences are MNHEY and SVGAGI. The germline V and J ends were trimmed by 6 bases and 6 bases, with 5 bases remaining between them. CDR3 length: 11 residues. Here the CDR3 reads CASSRAGELFF. CDR3 coding DNA: TGTGCCAGCAGCCGAGCCGGGGAGCTGTTTTTT.

The V call is TRBV19, the J call TRBJ2-3; the D is unclear. Per germline, CDR1 LNHDA and CDR2 SQIVND (reference sequence). The CDR3 consists of 14 residues. Trimming removed 4 bases at V and 2 bases at J, with 10 bases between. This CDR3 reads CASSRSSFTDTQYF. The CDR3 region has the DNA TGTGCCAGTAGTAGGTCCAGTTTCACAGATACGCAGTATTTT.

This clone was counted once. Written as DNA, the CDR3 is TGCGCCAGCAGCTTGGGTTTGGCTGACTACGAGCAGTACTTC. This encodes CASSLGLADYEQYF. This chain joins TRBV5-1 and TRBJ2-7; D remains ambiguous. The CDR3 contains 14 residues. Germline lookup yields CDR1 SGHRS and CDR2 YFSETQ. With 0 bases removed from V and 3 bases from J, the gap between germline ends came to 10 bases. The entire variable domain, with the rest obtained from reference TRBV5-1 and TRBJ2-7, is as follows: KAGVTQTPRYLIKTRGQQVTLSCSPISGHRSVSWYQQTPGQGLQFLFEYFSETQRNKGNFPGRFSGRQFSNSRSEMNVSTLELGDSALYLCASSLGLADYEQYFGPGTRLTVT.

Worth noting for this clone: At one end the junction does not follow the germline gene, possibly because of a read error. The chain couples TRBV7-7 to TRBJ2-7, with TRBD1 matching 9 bases. Germline CDR1 reads SSHAT; CDR2 reads FNYEAQ (reference sequence). This CDR3 spans 14 amino acids. In DNA, the CDR3 is TGTGCTAGCAGCCCCGGGACAGGGACCTACGAGCAGTACTTC. As protein: CASSPGTGTYEQYF.

V gene TRBV4-3 combines with J gene TRBJ2-7; TRBD2 matches at 7 bases. Per germline, CDR1 LGHNA and CDR2 YSLEER. The CDR3 totals 18 residues. V gave up 0 bases and J gave up 2 bases; unmatched junction bases: 13. CDR3 nucleotides: TGCGCCAGCAGCCAAGATTTGCGGGCTAGCGGAACTACCTACGAGCAGTACTTC. It translates to CASSQDLRASGTTYEQYF.

The chain links TRBV11-3 to TRBJ2-2, with 11 bases fitting TRBD1. From germline, CDR1 is SGHNT and CDR2 YENEEA. V trimming: 7 bases; J trimming: 5 bases; junction bases outside the gene matches: 6. The CDR3 extends over 15 amino acids. The CDR3 region is CASKAGTGGTGELFF. The CDR3 region has the DNA TGTGCCAGCAAAGCCGGGACAGGGGGTACCGGGGAGCTGTTTTTT.

This clone came up once. V usage is TRBV7-2 and J usage is TRBJ2-1; TRBD2 agrees at 10 bases. This CDR3 has 15 amino acids. V lost 4 bases and J lost 4; bases outside the gene matches: 4. Germline V gene lookup returns CDR1 SGHTA and CDR2 FQGNSA. CDR3 region: CASSWLAGAYNEQFF. DNA of the CDR3: TGTGCCAGCAGCTGGCTAGCGGGAGCGTACAATGAGCAGTTCTTC.

The J gene is TRBJ2-1, the V gene TRBV9, with D possibly TRBD1 on 6 matching bases. Per the germline V gene, CDR1 is SGDLS and CDR2 is YYNGEE. Trimming cost V 3 bases and J 4 bases, with 14 bases left between them. This CDR3 contains 15 residues. CDR3 loop: CASSGRDTVYNEQFF. CDR3 nucleotide sequence: TGTGCCAGCAGCGGCCGGGACACCGTTTACAATGAGCAGTTCTTC.

CDR3 in amino acids: CASLSGNYEQYF. The DNA for the CDR3 is TGTGCCAGCCTGAGCGGCAACTACGAGCAGTACTTC. V usage is TRBV6-5 and J usage is TRBJ2-7; weak D call: TRBD2 (5 bases). V was pared by 8 bases and J by 3 bases, with 11 bases between. This CDR3 is 12 amino acids long. Germline assignment: CDR1 MNHEY and CDR2 SVGAGI.

In DNA, the CDR3 is TGCAGCGCCATCCCCCAGGGGGAGATAAGAAACATTCAGTACTTC. Protein product: CSAIPQGEIRNIQYF. The chain employs TRBV29-1 and TRBJ2-4, with 7 bases identical to TRBD1. CDR1 SQVTM and CDR2 ANQGSEA come from the germline V gene. The J segment lost 6 bases and the V segment lost 7 bases, leaving 15 bases of the junction unmatched. This CDR3 comprises 15 residues.

This clone occurred a few times. This chain links TRBV7-9 with TRBJ2-1; D unclear. The ends were cut back, 8 bases at V and 3 bases at J, with 11 bases in the middle. Germline V gene sequence: CDR1 SEHNR, CDR2 FQNEAQ (reference sequence). CDR3 length equals 13 residues. CDR3 nucleotides: TGTGCCAGCCTACTGGACCTCTACAATGAGCAGTTCTTC. This sequence encodes CASLLDLYNEQFF.

The chain carries TRBV28 and TRBJ1-1; TRBD1 is a possible D gene (6 bases). The CDR3 runs to 14 residues. Trimming cost V 8 bases and J 1 base, with 14 bases left between them. CDR1 MDHEN and CDR2 SYDVKM come from the germline V gene. The CDR3 sequence is CASSYLGANTEAFF. CDR3 nucleotide sequence: TGTGCCAGCTCCTATCTGGGGGCGAACACTGAAGCTTTCTTT.